A single sample is the source of the 23 T cell receptor beta chains below, sequenced in a study of somatic mutations in cytotoxic T cells in rheumatoid arthritis. Here immunoSEQ multiplex PCR was the method, and the copy in TCRdb shows in-frame clones only, minus some. The profile shows 3,000 or so clones, roughly nine tenths of them singletons. The sequencing input was CD8+ T cells sorted from blood. The receptors derive from a woman aged 55-69 years with rheumatoid arthritis.

J is TRBJ1-5 and V is TRBV28; TRBD1 aligns across 7 bases. The CDR3 extends over 15 amino acids. With V trimmed by 3 bases and J by 0 bases, 2 bases remained unmatched. Germline-derived CDR1 and CDR2 are MDHEN and SYDVKM. The CDR3 sequence: CASSFRQGSNQPQHF. CDR3 DNA sequence: TGTGCCAGCAGTTTCCGACAGGGTAGCAATCAGCCCCAGCATTTT.

V gene TRBV11-1 combines with J gene TRBJ2-7, with a possible D match to TRBD1 (6 bases). Looked up from germline, CDR1 is SGHAT and CDR2 is FQDESV (reference sequence). The CDR3 is 15 residues long. V lost 4 bases, J lost 4 bases, and 17 bases lay in between. The CDR3 coding sequence is TGTGCCAGCAGCTACCTCCCGGGACATCCTTACGAGCAGTACTTC. This encodes CASSYLPGHPYEQYF.

This sequence joins TRBV28 and TRBJ2-3; possible D gene TRBD2, 6 bases. Trimming left V 4 bases short and J 2 bases short, with 16 bases between. This CDR3 contains 16 residues. Per germline, CDR1 MDHEN and CDR2 SYDVKM. The CDR3 region has the DNA TGTGCCAGCAGTTCGGGCGTGGAGGGGCCCACAGATACGCAGTATTTT. Its translation is CASSSGVEGPTDTQYF.

The V and J genes are TRBV12-5 and TRBJ2-1; D perhaps matches TRBD2 (6 bases). Trimming pared 6 bases from V and 4 bases from J, leaving 10 bases between. CDR1 is LGHNT, CDR2 FRNRAP, per germline. The CDR3 runs to 13 residues. CDR3 sequence (DNA): TGTGCTAGTGGACGGAGCGGGTACAATGAGCAGTTCTTC. It translates to CASGRSGYNEQFF.

The chain couples TRBV19 to TRBJ2-1; possibly TRBD2 for D (5 bases). The CDR3 runs 15 residues. Deletions cut 11 bases from V and 0 bases from J, with 17 bases between. Germline CDR1 reads LNHDA; CDR2 reads SQIVND (reference sequence). This CDR3 is CASNPSGHSYNEQFF. The CDR3 region has the DNA TGTGCCTCGAACCCCAGCGGCCACTCCTACAATGAGCAGTTCTTC.

This chain uses TRBV18 with TRBJ2-1; TRBD2 agrees at 11 bases. The CDR3 is 15 amino acids. After removal of 6 bases from V and 5 bases from J, the junction contained 6 bases not matched to a gene. Germline values: CDR1 KGHSH, CDR2 LQKENI. CDR3 in DNA: TGTGCCAGCTCCCTAGCGGGGGGACCTAACAATGAGCAGTTCTTC. The encoded protein is CASSLAGGPNNEQFF.

This rearrangement joins TRBV18 to TRBJ2-5; D unresolved. The J call could be wrong; TRBJ2-7 is a better fit for the DNA end. This CDR3 is built from 14 residues. The germline V gene has CDR1 KGHSH and CDR2 LQKENI. CDR3 in amino acids: CASSPPEKKYEQYF. The CDR3 bases are TGTGCCAGCTCACCTCCGGAGAAGAAATACGAGCAGTACTTC.

This clone was seen a few times. This rearrangement joins TRBV13 to TRBJ2-7, with TRBD2 identical over 8 bases. V dropped 5 bases and J dropped 3; count of bases not matched to a gene: 3. CDR3 size: 13 residues. Germline V gene lookup returns CDR1 PRHDT and CDR2 FYEKMQ (reference sequence). DNA for the CDR3: TGTGCCAGCAGCGCCGGGAGGGGCTACGAGCAGTACTTC. Translating it yields CASSAGRGYEQYF.

The V gene is TRBV19, the J gene TRBJ2-4; D is perhaps TRBD1 (5 bases). V gave up 3 bases and J gave up 6 bases, with 12 bases separating them. From germline, CDR1 is LNHDA and CDR2 SQIVND (reference sequence). There are 14 residues in the CDR3. This CDR3 reads CASSMGQGSNIQYF. CDR3 sequence (DNA): TGTGCCAGTAGTATGGGTCAGGGCTCAAACATTCAGTACTTC.

This clone showed up just once. The rearrangement joins TRBV4-1 to TRBJ1-2, with D hard to call. Germline CDR1 and CDR2: MGHRA and YSYEKL. V lost 0 bases and J lost 3, with 8 bases in between. The CDR3 spans 14 residues. The CDR3 spells CASSQDGAYYGYTF. CDR3 nucleotide sequence: TGCGCCAGCAGCCAAGATGGAGCTTACTATGGCTACACCTTC.

This clone was observed a handful of times. The chain has TRBV18 and TRBJ2-2; D call uncertain. The CDR3 length is 16 residues. V lost 0 bases to trimming and J lost 6 bases, with 14 bases between them. Germline CDR1 reads KGHSH; CDR2 reads LQKENI. Here the CDR3 reads CASSPPVAAAAGELFF. In DNA form, the CDR3 reads TGTGCCAGCTCACCACCGGTTGCGGCCGCGGCCGGGGAGCTGTTTTTT.

The chain employs TRBV12-5 and TRBJ1-2; D may be TRBD1 (5 bases). Per germline, CDR1 LGHNT and CDR2 FRNRAP. The CDR3 spans 14 residues. Trimming stripped 7 bases from V and 4 bases from J, with 16 bases between. CDR3 DNA sequence: TGTGCTAGTGCTGTCGACAGAAACCTCTATGGCTACACCTTC. As protein: CASAVDRNLYGYTF.

This clone was observed a few times. The rearrangement uses TRBV11-2 and TRBJ1-4; TRBD1 might be the D (6 bases). Germline values: CDR1 SGHAT, CDR2 FQNNGV. V lost 5 bases and J 3 bases, leaving 13 bases between the germline ends. The CDR3 loop spans 15 amino acids. CDR3 protein: CASSLTGPANEKLFF. The CDR3 region has the DNA TGTGCCAGCAGCCTGACAGGTCCGGCTAATGAAAAACTGTTTTTT.

This chain uses TRBV19 with TRBJ1-2; D may be TRBD1 (6 bases). The CDR3 sequence is 15 residues long. Germline V lookup: CDR1 LNHDA, CDR2 SQIVND (reference sequence). Trimming stripped 0 bases from V and 4 bases from J, with 12 bases between. The CDR3 is CASSIDTGYGYGYTF. CDR3 coding DNA: TGTGCCAGTAGTATAGATACAGGGTACGGCTATGGCTACACCTTC. Together with reference TRBV19 and TRBJ1-2, the CDR3 gives the full variable domain: DGGITQSPKYLFRKEGQNVTLSCEQNLNHDAMYWYRQDPGQGLRLIYYSQIVNDFQKGDIAEGYSVSREKKESFPLTVTSAQKNPTAFYLCASSIDTGYGYGYTFGSGTRLTVV.

The V gene is TRBV15, the J gene TRBJ2-1, with 7 bases lining up with TRBD2. The trim removed 8 bases at V and 10 bases at J, leaving 14 bases unmatched. The CDR3 is made up of 14 amino acids. Per germline, CDR1 LNHNV and CDR2 YYDKDF (reference sequence). The CDR3 bases are TGTGCCACCTCCGGGACTACCCTCAGGCCCGAGCAGTTCTTC. Its translation is CATSGTTLRPEQFF.

The chain combines TRBV5-4 with TRBJ2-2; D might be TRBD2 (5 bases). CDR1 SGHNT and CDR2 YYREEE come from the germline V gene (reference sequence). The CDR3 sequence is 14 residues long. Between the trimmed V and J ends, which lost 5 bases and 7 bases, there was a span of 15 bases. DNA of the CDR3: TGTGCCAGCAGAAGGACGGTTGAGGGCGGGGAGCTGTTTTTT. It yields the protein CASRRTVEGGELFF. The entire variable domain, with the rest obtained from reference TRBV5-4 and TRBJ2-2, is as follows: ETGVTQSPTHLIKTRGQQVTLRCSSQSGHNTVSWYQQALGQGPQFIFQYYREEENGRGNFPPRFSGLQFPNYSSELNVNALELDDSALYLCASRRTVEGGELFFGEGSRLTVL.

The chain recombines TRBV27 with TRBJ2-7, with TRBD1 matching 9 bases. V shed 2 bases and J 3 bases; nucleotides not matched to a gene: 5. From germline, CDR1 is MNHEY and CDR2 SMNVEV (reference sequence). This CDR3 is 15 amino acids long. The CDR3 bases are TGTGCCAGCAGTTTAGTATCGGGACAGGGCTACGAGCAGTACTTC. The encoded protein is CASSLVSGQGYEQYF.

The V and J genes are TRBV13 and TRBJ2-1; tentative D call: TRBD2 (7 bases). Trimming removed 1 base from V and 4 bases from J, with 14 bases in between. The V gene's germline CDR1 is PRHDT and CDR2 FYEKMQ (reference sequence). CDR3 length equals 16 residues. Here the CDR3 reads CASSLEGGTTYNEQFF. CDR3 coding DNA: TGTGCCAGCAGCTTAGAGGGGGGGACTACATACAATGAGCAGTTCTTC.

The chain recombines TRBV7-2 with TRBJ2-1; tentatively, D is TRBD2 (6 bases). CDR3 size: 15 residues. V lost 4 bases, J lost 6 bases, and 16 bases lay in between. CDR1 SGHTA and CDR2 FQGNSA come from the germline V gene. The CDR3 spells CASSSPGTLGNEQFF. The CDR3 nucleotides read TGTGCCAGCAGCTCCCCCGGGACTCTCGGCAATGAGCAGTTCTTC. The whole variable domain, filled in from reference TRBV7-2 and TRBJ2-1, reads GAGVSQSPSNKVTEKGKDVELRCDPISGHTALYWYRQSLGQGLEFLIYFQGNSAPDKSGLPSDRFSAERTGGSVSTLTIQRTQQEDSAVYLCASSSPGTLGNEQFFGPGTRLTVL.

The chain combines TRBV7-9 with TRBJ2-2; D is undetermined. Trimming pared 0 bases from V and 8 bases from J, leaving 7 bases between. The CDR3 length is 13 residues. Germline lookup yields CDR1 SEHNR and CDR2 FQNEAQ (reference sequence). CDR3 coding DNA: TGTGCCAGCAGCTTAGCAGTGACAGGGGAGCTGTTTTTT. It is translated as CASSLAVTGELFF.

The rearrangement uses TRBV2 and TRBJ2-1, with TRBD2 identical over 9 bases. The CDR3 runs to 18 residues. CDR1 is SNHLY and CDR2 is FYNNEI in the germline V gene. Trimming cost V 3 bases and J 3 bases; bases outside gene matches: 12. CDR3: CASSDPSTGTSFYNEQFF. The CDR3 DNA reads TGTGCCAGCAGTGATCCCTCCACCGGGACTAGCTTCTACAATGAGCAGTTCTTC.

V gene TRBV4-1 combines with J gene TRBJ2-5, with 7 bases fitting TRBD2. CDR3 length: 16 residues. In germline, CDR1 is MGHRA, CDR2 YSYEKL. V was clipped by 3 bases and J by 1 base; unmatched bases: 8. CDR3 residues: CASSQEMGRGQETQYF. CDR3 DNA: TGCGCCAGCAGCCAGGAGATGGGGAGGGGCCAAGAGACCCAGTACTTC.

The chain joins TRBV6-6 to TRBJ2-7; 7 nucleotides align to TRBD1. V shed 2 bases, J shed 3 bases, and the junction held 4 bases outside the gene matches. CDR1 and CDR2 (germline): MNHNY, SVGAGI (reference sequence). The CDR3 consists of 14 residues. CDR3 nucleotides: TGTGCCAGCAGTTACAAGGGACAGTTCTACGAGCAGTACTTC. Residues: CASSYKGQFYEQYF.